Shown below are 21 T cell receptor beta chains from a single sample sequenced in a study of blood T cell repertoires in COVID-19. The repertoire was sequenced with immunoSEQ multiplex PCR; TCRdb's copy has only in-frame clones and lacks some. The top ten hold approximately 6.8% of the sample, which has 250,000 to 350,000 clones, 80% to 95% seen once. The sample was peripheral blood. The receptors originated from a woman aged 25 to 39 with COVID-19, enrolled during active disease.

CDR3 region: CSATSGSDEQYF. CDR3 DNA: TGCAGCGCGACTAGCGGGAGTGACGAGCAGTACTTC. This chain connects TRBV29-1 to TRBJ2-7; 12 nucleotides match TRBD2. V trimming: 7 bases; J trimming: 5 bases; junction bases outside the gene matches: 3. CDR3 length: 12 amino acids. Germline V CDR1 and CDR2: SQVTM, ANQGSEA.

With respect to this clone: Other DNA sequences in the sample encode the same CDR3. The rearrangement uses TRBV5-1 and TRBJ2-7; D might be TRBD1 (6 bases). The CDR3 loop spans 14 amino acids. V lost 0 bases, J lost 2 bases, and 9 bases lay in between. CDR1 is SGHRS and CDR2 is YFSETQ in the germline V gene. The CDR3 DNA reads TGCGCCAGCAGCTTGGGAACAGGGCCCTACGAGCAGTACTTC. It encodes CASSLGTGPYEQYF.

V gene TRBV2 combines with J gene TRBJ2-3; 11 nucleotides line up with TRBD2. This CDR3 contains 14 residues. Per germline, CDR1 SNHLY and CDR2 FYNNEI. The ends lost 6 bases at V and 4 bases at J; junction bases unmatched: 3. The CDR3 loop is CASSVAGGADTQYF. CDR3 bases: TGTGCCAGCAGCGTAGCGGGAGGGGCAGATACGCAGTATTTT.

The chain has TRBV27 and TRBJ2-2, with D possibly TRBD2 on 5 matching bases. Germline V lookup: CDR1 MNHEY, CDR2 SMNVEV (reference sequence). V was shortened by 6 bases and J by 5 bases, with 7 bases between the two germline ends. The CDR3 covers 12 residues. The CDR3 region has the DNA TGTGCCAGCAGACTAGGGACCGGGGAGCTGTTTTTT. As protein: CASRLGTGELFF.

The sample holds one count of this clone. The chain combines TRBV2 with TRBJ2-5, with 9 bases aligning to TRBD2. Trimming cost V 8 bases and J 4 bases; bases outside gene matches: 11. Looked up from germline, CDR1 is SNHLY and CDR2 is FYNNEI. The CDR3 runs 15 residues. The CDR3 reads CASVPFAGGGETQYF. The CDR3 nucleotides read TGTGCCAGCGTACCGTTTGCGGGAGGGGGAGAGACCCAGTACTTC.

J is TRBJ2-7 and V is TRBV5-1; 7 positions match TRBD2. CDR1 and CDR2 from the germline V gene are SGHRS and YFSETQ. J was trimmed by 5 bases and V by 3 bases; bases with no gene match: 8. The CDR3 covers 14 residues. The CDR3 nucleotides read TGCGCCAGCAGCTCCCGGGGGAGGGTCAACGAGCAGTACTTC. It translates to CASSSRGRVNEQYF.

The V call is TRBV2, the J call TRBJ2-1, with TRBD2 identical over 13 bases. This CDR3 comprises 16 residues. CDR1 SNHLY and CDR2 FYNNEI come from the germline V gene. The trim removed 6 bases at V and 7 bases at J, leaving 9 bases unmatched. Here the CDR3 DNA reads TGTGCCAGCAGCGGTACTAGCGGGAGGGCCGTGAATGAGCAGTTCTTC. Residues: CASSGTSGRAVNEQFF.

V is TRBV18 and J is TRBJ1-1; unclear D gene. Germline CDR1 and CDR2: KGHSH and LQKENI. V was trimmed by 6 bases and J by 4 bases, leaving 15 bases between them. This CDR3 is 14 amino acids long. CDR3 nucleotides: TGTGCCAGCTCCCCCGGGAGGGAGGGCACTGAAGCTTTCTTT. Translating it yields CASSPGREGTEAFF. The full variable domain, completed using reference TRBV18 and TRBJ1-1, is NAGVMQNPRHLVRRRGQEARLRCSPMKGHSHVYWYRQLPEEGLKFMVYLQKENIIDESGMPKERFSAEFPKEGPSILRIQQVVRGDSAAYFCASSPGREGTEAFFGQGTRLTVV.

This chain's CDR3 is CASSIHRVAEAFF. The CDR3 nucleotides read TGTGCCAGCAGCATACACAGGGTAGCTGAAGCTTTCTTT. The genes are TRBV21-1 and TRBJ1-1; TRBD1 was called by the table and not checked on the DNA. TRBV21-1 is termed a pseudogene. This CDR3 is built from 13 residues.

Concerning this clone: Other nucleotide sequences from this sample produce the same CDR3. The chain links TRBV5-4 to TRBJ1-2, with D possibly TRBD1 on 5 matching bases. This CDR3 contains 13 residues. Looked up from germline, CDR1 is SGHNT and CDR2 is YYREEE (reference sequence). Trimming took 4 bases from V and 1 from J, leaving 8 bases between them. The CDR3 DNA reads as TGTGCCAGCAGCCGTGACAGTAACTATGGCTACACCTTC. This codes for CASSRDSNYGYTF.

This clone was detected only once. The chain carries TRBV7-3 and TRBJ2-5; tentatively, D is TRBD2 (7 bases). CDR3 length: 15 amino acids. Germline-derived CDR1 and CDR2 are SGHTA and FQGTGA. V was pared by 4 bases and J by 5 bases, with 17 bases between. The DNA for the CDR3 is TGTGCCAGCAGCTCCGCCCGGGGGGCCGGGGAGACCCAGTACTTC. Its protein is CASSSARGAGETQYF.

The chain recombines TRBV5-1 with TRBJ2-7, with 16 bases that match TRBD2. V shed 4 bases, J shed 8 bases, and the junction held 9 bases outside the gene matches. Germline loops: CDR1 SGHRS, CDR2 YFSETQ. CDR3 length: 16 residues. Here the CDR3 DNA reads TGCGCCAGCAGCCTAGGGACTAGCGGGAGGGGGATACAGCAGTACTTC. Translating it yields CASSLGTSGRGIQQYF.

On this clone itself: Other DNA variants within this sample encode the same CDR3. The rearrangement links TRBV9 to TRBJ1-1; 7 bases line up with TRBD1. The CDR3 runs 14 residues. Germline values: CDR1 SGDLS, CDR2 YYNGEE. Unmatched junction bases numbered 4, after V lost 0 bases and J lost 5 bases. CDR3: CASSVDPGGTEAFF. CDR3 DNA: TGTGCCAGCAGCGTAGATCCAGGGGGTACTGAAGCTTTCTTT. The variable domain in full, with the rest retrieved from reference TRBV9 and TRBJ1-1, is DSGVTQTPKHLITATGQRVTLRCSPRSGDLSVYWYQQSLDQGLQFLIQYYNGEERAKGNILERFSAQQFPDLHSELNLSSLELGDSALYFCASSVDPGGTEAFFGQGTRLTVV.

The chain couples TRBV9 to TRBJ1-1, with D tentatively TRBD1 (6 bases). The germline CDR1 and CDR2 sequences are SGDLS and YYNGEE. The CDR3 loop spans 16 amino acids. Trimming shortened V by 0 bases and J by 0 bases, and 12 bases separated the two germline ends. CDR3 amino acids: CASSVDGGVMNTEAFF. As DNA, the CDR3 is TGTGCCAGCAGCGTAGATGGGGGCGTCATGAACACTGAAGCTTTCTTT. Using reference TRBV9 and TRBJ1-1 for the parts outside the CDR3, the full variable domain is DSGVTQTPKHLITATGQRVTLRCSPRSGDLSVYWYQQSLDQGLQFLIQYYNGEERAKGNILERFSAQQFPDLHSELNLSSLELGDSALYFCASSVDGGVMNTEAFFGQGTRLTVV.

The chain couples TRBV24-1 to TRBJ2-1; TRBD2 matches 14 bases. Germline CDR1 and CDR2: KGHDR and SFDVKD. The CDR3 totals 16 residues. Trimming removed 1 base from V and 7 bases from J; junction bases left unmatched: 2. In DNA, the CDR3 is TGTGCCACCAGTGATTTAGGGACTAGCGGGGGTAATGAGCAGTTCTTC. As protein: CATSDLGTSGGNEQFF.

The chain couples TRBV3-1 (or the pseudogene TRBV3-2) to TRBJ2-7; a possible D gene is TRBD1 (5 bases). Per germline, CDR1 LGHDT and CDR2 YNNKEL (reference sequence). The CDR3 extends over 13 amino acids. V lost 2 bases and J lost 4, with 9 bases in between. CDR3 protein: CASSQKGPYEQYF. In DNA, the CDR3 is TGTGCCAGCAGCCAAAAGGGGCCGTACGAGCAGTACTTC.

The chain combines TRBV29-1 with TRBJ1-1; tentative D call: TRBD1 (5 bases). Germline CDR1 and CDR2: SQVTM and ANQGSEA. The CDR3 is 11 amino acids. Trimming stripped 3 bases from V and 8 bases from J, with 10 bases between. The CDR3 spells CSVDAGIEAFF. CDR3 DNA sequence: TGCAGCGTTGATGCAGGGATCGAAGCTTTCTTT.

The V call is TRBV19, the J call TRBJ1-5; D unresolved. V dropped 5 bases and J dropped 4 bases, with 12 bases sitting between them. Germline-derived CDR1 and CDR2 are LNHDA and SQIVND (reference sequence). The CDR3 consists of 14 residues. The CDR3 reads CASSRGSVNQPQHF. For the CDR3, the DNA is TGTGCCAGTAGTCGGGGTTCAGTTAATCAGCCCCAGCATTTT.

This clone has more than one count but fewer than ten. CDR3 sequence: CASSNPGGLRAKNTEAFF. CDR3 DNA: TGTGCCAGCAGCAACCCGGGAGGACTCAGGGCTAAGAACACTGAAGCTTTCTTT. This rearrangement joins TRBV21-1 to TRBJ1-1. TRBV21-1 is annotated as a pseudogene. There are 18 residues in the CDR3.

This chain links TRBV28 with TRBJ1-2, with D possibly TRBD1 on 6 matching bases. V gave up 7 bases and J gave up 3 bases, with 18 bases separating them. The CDR3 length is 15 residues. Germline lookup yields CDR1 MDHEN and CDR2 SYDVKM. The CDR3 nucleotides are TGTGCCAGCACTCCATCCCAGGGGCCTGACTATGGCTACACCTTC. This gives the protein CASTPSQGPDYGYTF.

CDR3 nucleotides: TGTGCCAGCAGCCCACAACGGGCGGGTACCGGGGAGCTGTTTTTT. Translation gives CASSPQRAGTGELFF. J is TRBJ2-2 and V is TRBV5-4; D is perhaps TRBD2 (5 bases). This CDR3 has 15 amino acids. Germline values: CDR1 SGHNT, CDR2 YYREEE (reference sequence). Trimming removed 4 bases from V and 5 bases from J, with 15 bases in between.